The rows below give T cell receptor beta chains drawn from one sample of a study of blood T cell repertoires in COVID-19. Some clones are missing from TCRdb's copy, which holds only in-frame ones; the method was immunoSEQ multiplex PCR. Of about 200,000 clones in the sample, more than 65% were seen once. Input material: peripheral blood. The receptors were sampled from a human donor in a cohort sampled during active COVID-19. Both conserved end residues are part of each CDR3. The D gene is left open where the match is weak. Clone size is not always given. Where it is, it says once, few, many or a class for expanded clones.

J	V	D	size	CDR3	DNA
TRBJ1-1	TRBV10-1	NA	NA	CASSEIPAVTEAFF	TGCGCCAGCAGTGAGATCCCGGCGGTCACTGAAGCTTTCTTT
TRBJ2-1	TRBV7-9	TRBD2	few	CASRRGGADNEQFF	TGTGCCAGCCGAAGGGGAGGGGCGGACAATGAGCAGTTCTTC
TRBJ2-3	TRBV7-9	TRBD2	NA	CASSPPLAGARHTQYF	TGTGCCAGCAGCCCACCCTTAGCGGGAGCGAGGCATACGCAGTATTTT
TRBJ1-2	TRBV18	NA	NA	CASSPNLGAGGYTF	TGTGCCAGCTCACCCAACTTGGGAGCAGGAGGCTACACCTTC
TRBJ2-1	TRBV24-1	NA	NA	CATSGVQTTYNEQFF	TGTGCCACCAGTGGGGTCCAAACTACCTACAATGAGCAGTTCTTC
TRBJ1-5	TRBV3-1/TRBV3-2	NA	NA	CASSQDAGGYIGQPQHF	TGTGCCAGCAGCCAAGATGCGGGAGGATATATAGGTCAGCCCCAGCATTTT
TRBJ1-1	TRBV2	NA	NA	CASSARGGDTEAFF	TGTGCCAGCAGTGCCCGGGGAGGGGACACTGAAGCTTTCTTT
TRBJ1-2	TRBV12-3/TRBV12-4	NA	NA	CASSLQGRYGYTF	TGTGCCAGCAGTTTACAGGGGCGTTATGGCTACACCTTC
TRBJ2-7	TRBV5-6	NA	NA	CASSPGVTTTRTYEQYF	TGTGCCAGCAGCCCGGGGGTAACCACAACGAGAACCTACGAGCAGTACTTC
TRBJ1-1	TRBV11-2	NA	NA	CASSSVPLTVVTEAFF	TGTGCCAGCAGCTCAGTCCCGTTGACAGTGGTAACTGAAGCTTTCTTT
TRBJ2-7	TRBV2	TRBD1	NA	CASRDAGTGDGYEQYF	TGTGCCAGCAGGGACGCCGGGACAGGGGACGGATACGAGCAGTACTTC
TRBJ2-7	TRBV6-5	NA	NA	CASSYTRSYEQYF	TGTGCCAGCAGTTACACACGATCCTACGAGCAGTACTTC
TRBJ2-5	TRBV2	NA	NA	CASRDDRGGLQETQYF	TGTGCCAGCAGGGATGACAGAGGGGGACTACAAGAGACCCAGTACTTC
TRBJ2-3	TRBV7-6	TRBD1	NA	CASSSRTGGVIDTQYF	TGTGCCAGCAGCTCTAGGACAGGGGGCGTGATAGATACGCAGTATTTT
TRBJ1-1	TRBV12-5	TRBD1	many	CASGSNRGRNTEAFF	TGTGCTAGTGGTTCGAACAGGGGAAGGAACACTGAAGCTTTCTTT
TRBJ1-5	TRBV6-6	TRBD1	NA	CASSYDRGNQPQHF	TGTGCCAGCAGCTATGACAGGGGCAATCAGCCCCAGCATTTT
TRBJ1-5	TRBV6-5	TRBD1	NA	CASRNGRGLDQPQHF	TGTGCCAGCAGAAACGGCAGGGGGCTCGATCAGCCCCAGCATTTT
TRBJ2-7	TRBV21-1	NA	NA	CASSKVIFLAGERVAQSTCEQYF	TGTGCCAGCAGCAAAGTCATTTTCCTAGCGGGAGAGAGAGTGGCACAGTCTACCTGCGAGCAGTACTTC
TRBJ2-5	TRBV11-2	NA	once	CASSLRSLAETQYF	TGTGCCAGCAGCTTAAGATCACTAGCAGAGACCCAGTACTTC
TRBJ2-1	TRBV7-9	TRBD2	NA	CASSPSGSSYNEQFF	TGTGCCAGCAGCCCTAGCGGGAGCTCCTACAATGAGCAGTTCTTC
TRBJ2-7	TRBV7-2	NA	NA	CASSRDSSYEQYF	TGTGCCAGCAGCCGGGACTCCTCCTACGAGCAGTACTTC
TRBJ1-1	TRBV9	TRBD1	NA	CASSSGQGWNTEAFF	TGTGCCAGCAGCTCAGGACAGGGATGGAACACTGAAGCTTTCTTT
TRBJ2-2	TRBV12-5	NA	once	CASGYHGGTGELFF	TGTGCTAGTGGTTACCACGGAGGGACCGGGGAGCTGTTTTTT
TRBJ2-7	TRBV5-1	TRBD2	NA	CASSLYREGLSYEQYF	TGCGCCAGCAGCTTGTATCGGGAGGGCCTCTCCTACGAGCAGTACTTC
TRBJ2-1	TRBV4-2	NA	NA	CASSVREAADNEQFF	TGTGCCAGCAGTGTCAGGGAGGCGGCAGACAATGAGCAGTTCTTC
TRBJ2-7	TRBV6-6	TRBD1	NA	CASSYRQGVNEQYF	TGTGCCAGCAGTTACCGGCAGGGGGTGAACGAGCAGTACTTC
TRBJ2-7	TRBV9	NA	NA	CASSRGRGRGTFEQYF	TGTGCCAGCAGCAGAGGGCGGGGCAGGGGGACCTTCGAGCAGTACTTC
TRBJ1-4	TRBV5-1	NA	NA	CASGQGLLREKLFF	TGCGCCAGCGGCCAGGGGCTTCTGCGAGAAAAACTGTTTTTT
TRBJ2-1	TRBV30	TRBD2	NA	CAWIGRFLAGEQFF	TGTGCCTGGATCGGTAGATTTCTAGCGGGGGAGCAGTTCTTC
TRBJ2-5	TRBV11-2	NA	once	CASRALGKETQYF	TGTGCCAGCAGAGCACTAGGAAAAGAGACCCAGTACTTC
TRBJ1-1	TRBV10-2	TRBD1	NA	CASIDRQGMYTEAFF	TGCGCCAGCATCGATAGACAGGGGATGTACACTGAAGCTTTCTTT
TRBJ1-1	TRBV2	NA	NA	CASSDRNTEAFF	TGTGCCAGCAGTGACAGGAACACTGAAGCTTTCTTT
TRBJ2-1	TRBV27	TRBD2	NA	CASSLGLAGGPQGEQFF	TGTGCCAGCAGTTTAGGGCTAGCGGGAGGGCCTCAGGGTGAGCAGTTCTTC
TRBJ2-4	TRBV5-1	TRBD1	NA	CASSLGARGLNIQYF	TGCGCCAGCAGCTTGGGCGCCAGGGGGCTGAACATTCAGTACTTC
TRBJ2-1	TRBV27	TRBD2	NA	CASSLKTSGKSNEQFF	TGTGCCAGCAGTTTAAAGACTAGCGGGAAATCCAATGAGCAGTTCTTC